These T cell receptor beta chains were read from a single sample in a study of regulatory T cells in long-lasting Graves disease. Via MiXCR, TCRdb re-called the multiplex PCR reads, giving one row per CDR3 protein. The sample shows about 470,000 distinct CDR3 sequences, around 21% of them seen only once. The sequenced sample was peripheral blood mononuclear cells (PBMCs), obtained when the disease was refractory, from a patient treated with antithyroid drugs. These receptors came from a female donor with Graves disease. CDR3s include the opening cysteine and the closing phenylalanine or tryptophan. The D gene is left open where the match is weak. Clone size is shown for a subset of rows, as once, few, many or a class of expanded clone.

V gene: TRBV5-4
CDR3 length: 14
clone size: few
D gene: .
J gene: TRBJ2-7
CDR3 protein: CASSRLGGPGEQYF
CDR3 DNA: TGTGCCAGCAGCCGCCTTGGGGGGCCGGGAGAGCAGTACTTC

V gene: TRBV6-9
CDR3 length: 14
clone size: .
D gene: .
J gene: TRBJ1-2
CDR3 protein: CASSYQGSGYGYTF
CDR3 DNA: TGTGCCAGCAGTTATCAGGGTTCAGGGTATGGCTACACCTTC

V gene: TRBV11-2
CDR3 length: 14
clone size: many
D gene: TRBD1
J gene: TRBJ2-4
CDR3 protein: CASSSTGGKNIQYF
CDR3 DNA: TGTGCCAGCAGCTCGACAGGGGGTAAAAACATTCAGTACTTC

V gene: TRBV9
CDR3 length: 15
clone size: few
D gene: TRBD1
J gene: TRBJ1-1
CDR3 protein: CASSVTGGSNTEAFF
CDR3 DNA: TGTGCCAGCAGCGTTACAGGGGGCTCTAACACTGAAGCTTTCTTT

V gene: TRBV7-3
CDR3 length: 14
clone size: few
D gene: TRBD2
J gene: TRBJ2-5
CDR3 protein: CASSARGGRETQYF
CDR3 DNA: TGTGCCAGCAGCGCCCGGGGCGGGAGGGAGACCCAGTACTTC

V gene: TRBV3-1
CDR3 length: 14
clone size: .
D gene: .
J gene: TRBJ2-7
CDR3 protein: CASSNGPRGHAAYF
CDR3 DNA: TGTGCCAGCAGCAACGGGCCGCGGGGGCACGCGGCTTACTTC

V gene: TRBV12-3/TRBV12-4
CDR3 length: 13
clone size: many
D gene: .
J gene: TRBJ1-3
CDR3 protein: CASSFAWGNTIYF
CDR3 DNA: TGTGCCAGCAGTTTCGCCTGGGGAAACACCATATATTTT

V gene: TRBV5-1
CDR3 length: 16
clone size: few
D gene: TRBD2
J gene: TRBJ2-7
CDR3 protein: CASSLPGGEASYEQYF
CDR3 DNA: TGCGCCAGCAGCCTCCCCGGGGGGGAGGCCTCCTACGAGCAGTACTTC

V gene: TRBV6-2/TRBV6-3
CDR3 length: 14
clone size: many
D gene: TRBD2
J gene: TRBJ2-4
CDR3 protein: CASSYSRREGIQYF
CDR3 DNA: TGTGCCAGCAGTTACTCCAGAAGGGAGGGCATTCAGTACTTC

V gene: TRBV19
CDR3 length: 14
clone size: .
D gene: TRBD1
J gene: TRBJ1-1
CDR3 protein: CASSMNRGPAGAFF
CDR3 DNA: TGTGCCAGTAGTATGAACAGGGGGCCTGCAGGGGCTTTCTTT

V gene: TRBV28
CDR3 length: 13
clone size: .
D gene: .
J gene: TRBJ2-4
CDR3 protein: CASSTEDIEAQYF
CDR3 DNA: TGTGCCAGCAGTACTGAGGATATTGAAGCTCAGTACTTC

V gene: TRBV11-1
CDR3 length: 15
clone size: many
D gene: .
J gene: TRBJ2-7
CDR3 protein: CASSNDWAETYEQYF
CDR3 DNA: TGTGCCAGCAGCAACGATTGGGCGGAAACGTACGAGCAGTACTTC

V gene: TRBV5-1
CDR3 length: 15
clone size: many
D gene: .
J gene: TRBJ1-2
CDR3 protein: CASSSRGGGKDGYTF
CDR3 DNA: TGCGCCAGCAGCTCCCGCGGCGGGGGTAAGGATGGCTACACCTTC

V gene: TRBV6-1
CDR3 length: 13
clone size: .
D gene: .
J gene: TRBJ1-2
CDR3 protein: CASSPVSGYGYTF
CDR3 DNA: TGTGCCAGCAGCCCGGTGTCGGGGTATGGCTACACCTTC

V gene: TRBV28
CDR3 length: 15
clone size: many
D gene: .
J gene: TRBJ1-5
CDR3 protein: CASSPGQIRNQPQHF
CDR3 DNA: TGTGCCAGCAGCCCCGGACAGATACGCAATCAGCCCCAGCATTTT

V gene: TRBV2
CDR3 length: 13
clone size: many
D gene: .
J gene: TRBJ1-2
CDR3 protein: CASRRWGTYGYTF
CDR3 DNA: TGTGCCAGCAGACGTTGGGGGACCTATGGCTACACCTTC

V gene: TRBV30
CDR3 length: 12
clone size: .
D gene: .
J gene: TRBJ1-1
CDR3 protein: CASDQGSTEAFF
CDR3 DNA: TGTGCCTCGGACCAGGGAAGCACTGAAGCTTTCTTT

V gene: TRBV7-2
CDR3 length: 16
clone size: many
D gene: TRBD1
J gene: TRBJ1-1
CDR3 protein: CASSAGQGRLNTEAFF
CDR3 DNA: TGTGCCAGCAGCGCGGGACAGGGGCGATTGAACACTGAAGCTTTCTTT

V gene: TRBV27
CDR3 length: 14
clone size: many
D gene: .
J gene: TRBJ1-5
CDR3 protein: CASSLGYINQPQHF
CDR3 DNA: TGTGCCAGCAGTTTAGGGTATATTAATCAGCCCCAGCATTTT

V gene: TRBV11-1
CDR3 length: 14
clone size: .
D gene: .
J gene: TRBJ2-3
CDR3 protein: CAGWSGQSTDTQYF
CDR3 DNA: TGTGCCGGATGGAGCGGGCAGAGCACAGATACGCAGTATTTT

V gene: TRBV6-5
CDR3 length: 17
clone size: many
D gene: TRBD1
J gene: TRBJ1-1
CDR3 protein: CASSYSPGTGLNTEAFF
CDR3 DNA: TGTGCCAGCAGTTACTCACCGGGGACAGGGCTCAACACTGAAGCTTTCTTT

V gene: TRBV5-1
CDR3 length: 13
clone size: many
D gene: TRBD1
J gene: TRBJ2-2
CDR3 protein: CASSRTGLGELFF
CDR3 DNA: TGCGCCAGCAGCAGGACAGGGCTCGGGGAGCTGTTTTTT